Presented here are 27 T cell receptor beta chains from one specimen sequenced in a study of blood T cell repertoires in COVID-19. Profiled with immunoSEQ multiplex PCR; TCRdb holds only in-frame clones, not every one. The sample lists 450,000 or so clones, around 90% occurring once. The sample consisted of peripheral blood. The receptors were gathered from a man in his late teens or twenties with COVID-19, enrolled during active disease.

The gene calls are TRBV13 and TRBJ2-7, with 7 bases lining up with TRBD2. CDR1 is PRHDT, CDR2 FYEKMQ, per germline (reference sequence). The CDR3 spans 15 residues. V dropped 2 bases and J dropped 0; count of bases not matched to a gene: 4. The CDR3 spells CASSLTGGSSYEQYF. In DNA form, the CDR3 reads TGTGCCAGCAGCTTAACCGGGGGGAGCTCCTACGAGCAGTACTTC.

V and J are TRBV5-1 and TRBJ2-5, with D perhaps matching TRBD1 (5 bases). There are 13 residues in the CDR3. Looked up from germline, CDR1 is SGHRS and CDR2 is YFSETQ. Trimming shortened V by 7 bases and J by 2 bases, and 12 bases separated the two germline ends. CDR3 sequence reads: CASGQTGQETQYF. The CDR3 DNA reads TGCGCCAGCGGCCAAACAGGACAAGAGACCCAGTACTTC.

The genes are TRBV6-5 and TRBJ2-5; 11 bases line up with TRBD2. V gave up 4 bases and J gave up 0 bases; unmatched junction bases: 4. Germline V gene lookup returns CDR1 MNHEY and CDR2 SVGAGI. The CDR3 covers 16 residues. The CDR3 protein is CASSSQTSGDQETQYF. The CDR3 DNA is TGTGCCAGCAGTTCCCAGACTAGCGGGGACCAAGAGACCCAGTACTTC.

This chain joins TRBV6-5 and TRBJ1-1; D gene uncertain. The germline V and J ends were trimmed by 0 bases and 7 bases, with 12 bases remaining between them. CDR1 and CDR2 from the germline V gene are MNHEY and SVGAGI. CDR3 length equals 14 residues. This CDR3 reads CASSYSTWEGEAFF. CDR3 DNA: TGTGCCAGCAGTTACTCGACATGGGAGGGTGAAGCTTTCTTT.

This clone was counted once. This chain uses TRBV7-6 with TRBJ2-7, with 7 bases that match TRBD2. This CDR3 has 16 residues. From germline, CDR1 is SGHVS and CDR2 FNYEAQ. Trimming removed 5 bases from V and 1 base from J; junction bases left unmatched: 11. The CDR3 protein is CASSPIAGPSSYEQYF. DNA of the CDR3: TGTGCCAGCAGCCCGATAGCGGGCCCTTCTTCCTACGAGCAGTACTTC. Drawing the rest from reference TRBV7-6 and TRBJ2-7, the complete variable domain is GAGVSQSPRYKVTKRGQDVALRCDPISGHVSLYWYRQALGQGPEFLTYFNYEAQQDKSGLPNDRFSAERPEGSISTLTIQRTEQRDSAMYRCASSPIAGPSSYEQYFGPGTRLTVT.

The CDR3 protein is CASSSDSSGGWGYTF. The DNA for the CDR3 is TGTGCCAGCAGCTCGGACTCCTCTGGGGGGTGGGGCTACACCTTC. The chain links TRBV5-6 to TRBJ1-2, with D perhaps TRBD1 (5 bases). Per germline, CDR1 SGHDT and CDR2 YYEEEE. V shed 3 bases and J shed 8 bases, with 20 bases lying between them. The length of the CDR3 is 15 residues.

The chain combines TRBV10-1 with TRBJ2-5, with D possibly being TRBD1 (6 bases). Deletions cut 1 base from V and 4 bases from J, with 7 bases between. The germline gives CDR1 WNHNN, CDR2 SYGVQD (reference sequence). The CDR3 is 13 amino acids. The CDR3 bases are TGCGCCAGCAGTGAGTGGGGGCGAGAGACCCAGTACTTC. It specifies CASSEWGRETQYF.

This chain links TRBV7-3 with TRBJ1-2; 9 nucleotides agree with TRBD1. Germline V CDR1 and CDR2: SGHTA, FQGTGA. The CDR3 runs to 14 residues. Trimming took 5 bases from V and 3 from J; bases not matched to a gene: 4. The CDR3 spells CASSPGQGHYGYTF. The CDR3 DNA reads TGTGCCAGCAGCCCTGGACAGGGGCACTATGGCTACACCTTC.

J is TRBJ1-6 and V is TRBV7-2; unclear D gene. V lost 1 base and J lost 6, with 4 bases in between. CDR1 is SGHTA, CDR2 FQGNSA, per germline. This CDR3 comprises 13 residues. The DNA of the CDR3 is TGTGCCAGCAGCTTAGATCGTAATTCACCCCTCCACTTT. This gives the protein CASSLDRNSPLHF.

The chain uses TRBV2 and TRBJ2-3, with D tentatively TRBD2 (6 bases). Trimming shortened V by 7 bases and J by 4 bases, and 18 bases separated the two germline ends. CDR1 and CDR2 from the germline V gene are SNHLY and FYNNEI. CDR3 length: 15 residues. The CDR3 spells CASITREEVADTQYF. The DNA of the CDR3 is TGTGCCAGCATTACGCGGGAAGAGGTCGCAGATACGCAGTATTTT. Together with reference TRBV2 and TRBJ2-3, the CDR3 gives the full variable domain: EPEVTQTPSHQVTQMGQEVILRCVPISNHLYFYWYRQILGQKVEFLVSFYNNEISEKSEIFDDQFSVERPDGSNFTLKIRSTKLEDSAMYFCASITREEVADTQYFGPGTRLTVL.

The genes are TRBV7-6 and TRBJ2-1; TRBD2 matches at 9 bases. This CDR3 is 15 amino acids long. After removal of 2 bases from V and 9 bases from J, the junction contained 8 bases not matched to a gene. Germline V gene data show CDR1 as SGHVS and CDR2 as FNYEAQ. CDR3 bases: TGTGCCAGCAGCTTATTTAGCGGGAGTGAGGGTGAGCAGTTCTTC. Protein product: CASSLFSGSEGEQFF.

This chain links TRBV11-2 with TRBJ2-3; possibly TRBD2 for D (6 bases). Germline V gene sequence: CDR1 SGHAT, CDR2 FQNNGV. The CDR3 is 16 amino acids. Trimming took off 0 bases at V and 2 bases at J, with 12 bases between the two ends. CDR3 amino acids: CASSLEGDSSTDTQYF. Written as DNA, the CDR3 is TGTGCCAGCAGCTTAGAGGGGGACTCCTCCACAGATACGCAGTATTTT. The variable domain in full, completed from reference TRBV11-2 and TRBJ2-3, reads EAGVAQSPRYKIIEKRQSVAFWCNPISGHATLYWYQQILGQGPKLLIQFQNNGVVDDSQLPKDRFSAERLKGVDSTLKIQPAKLEDSAVYLCASSLEGDSSTDTQYFGPGTRLTVL.

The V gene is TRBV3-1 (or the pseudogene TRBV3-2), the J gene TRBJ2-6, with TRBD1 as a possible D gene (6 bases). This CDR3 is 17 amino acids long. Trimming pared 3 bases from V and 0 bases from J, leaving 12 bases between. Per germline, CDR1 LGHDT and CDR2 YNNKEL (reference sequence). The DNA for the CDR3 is TGTGCCAGCAGCCAGGCAGGACAGCACTCTGGGGCCAACGTCCTGACTTTC. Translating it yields CASSQAGQHSGANVLTF.

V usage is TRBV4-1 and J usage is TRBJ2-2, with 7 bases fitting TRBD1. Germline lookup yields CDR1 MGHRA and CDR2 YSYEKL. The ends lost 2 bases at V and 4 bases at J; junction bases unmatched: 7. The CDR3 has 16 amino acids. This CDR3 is CASSQSGQAFTGELFF. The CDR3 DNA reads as TGCGCCAGCAGCCAAAGTGGACAGGCTTTCACCGGGGAGCTGTTTTTT.

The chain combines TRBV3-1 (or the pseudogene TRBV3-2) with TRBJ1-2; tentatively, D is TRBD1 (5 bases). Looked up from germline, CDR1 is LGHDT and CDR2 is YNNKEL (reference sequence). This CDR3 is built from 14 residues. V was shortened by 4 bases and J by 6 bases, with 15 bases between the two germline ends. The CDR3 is CASSRDNGGDGYTF. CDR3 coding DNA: TGTGCCAGCAGCCGAGACAACGGGGGGGATGGCTACACCTTC.

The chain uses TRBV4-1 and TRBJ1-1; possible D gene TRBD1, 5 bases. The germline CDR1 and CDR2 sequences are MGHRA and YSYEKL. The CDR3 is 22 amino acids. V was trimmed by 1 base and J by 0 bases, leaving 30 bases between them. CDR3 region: CASSQGGWSGAEIVFVNTEAFF. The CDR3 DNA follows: TGCGCCAGCAGCCAAGGGGGGTGGAGCGGGGCTGAAATTGTATTTGTGAACACTGAAGCTTTCTTT.

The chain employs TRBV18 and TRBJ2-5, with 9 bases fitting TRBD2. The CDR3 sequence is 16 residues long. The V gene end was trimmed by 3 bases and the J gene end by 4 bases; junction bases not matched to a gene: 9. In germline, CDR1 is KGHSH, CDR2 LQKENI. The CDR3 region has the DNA TGTGCCAGCTCACCGCCCAGTGCGGGGGGGCGAGAGACCCAGTACTTC. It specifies CASSPPSAGGRETQYF.

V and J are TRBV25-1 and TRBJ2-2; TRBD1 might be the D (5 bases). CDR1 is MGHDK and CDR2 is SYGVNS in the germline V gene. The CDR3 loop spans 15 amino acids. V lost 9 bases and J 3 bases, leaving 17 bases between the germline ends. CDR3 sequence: CASSLGAPDTGELFF. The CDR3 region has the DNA TGTGCCAGTAGTCTAGGGGCGCCGGACACCGGGGAGCTGTTTTTT. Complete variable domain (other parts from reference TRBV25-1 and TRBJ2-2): EADIYQTPRYLVIGTGKKITLECSQTMGHDKMYWYQQDPGMELHLIHYSYGVNSTEKGDLSSESTVSRIRTEHFPLTLESARPSHTSQYLCASSLGAPDTGELFFGEGSRLTVL.

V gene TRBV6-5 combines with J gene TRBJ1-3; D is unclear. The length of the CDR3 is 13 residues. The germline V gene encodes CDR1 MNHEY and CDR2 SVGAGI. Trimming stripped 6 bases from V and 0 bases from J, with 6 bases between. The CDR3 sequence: CASSTVSGNTIYF. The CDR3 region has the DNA TGTGCCAGCAGCACAGTCTCTGGAAACACCATATATTTT.

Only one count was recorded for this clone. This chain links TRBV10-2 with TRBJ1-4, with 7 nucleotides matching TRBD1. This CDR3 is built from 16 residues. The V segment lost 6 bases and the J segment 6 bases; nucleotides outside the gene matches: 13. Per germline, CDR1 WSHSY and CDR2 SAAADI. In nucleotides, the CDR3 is TGCGCCAGCAGAGGAAAAGACAGGGCAGCGGATGAAAAACTGTTTTTT. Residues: CASRGKDRAADEKLFF.

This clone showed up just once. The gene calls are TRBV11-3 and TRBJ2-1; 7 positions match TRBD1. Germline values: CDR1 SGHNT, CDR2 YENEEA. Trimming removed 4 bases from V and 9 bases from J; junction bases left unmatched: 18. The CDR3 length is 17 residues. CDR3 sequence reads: CASSSWGRDSPDFEQFF. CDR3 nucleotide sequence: TGTGCCAGCAGCTCCTGGGGAAGGGACAGCCCTGACTTTGAGCAGTTCTTC.

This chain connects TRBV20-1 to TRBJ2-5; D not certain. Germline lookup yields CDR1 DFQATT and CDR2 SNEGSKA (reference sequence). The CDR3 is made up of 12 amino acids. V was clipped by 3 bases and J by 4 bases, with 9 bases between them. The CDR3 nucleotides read TGCAGTGCTAGTCCGAGCTTAGAGACCCAGTACTTC. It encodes CSASPSLETQYF.

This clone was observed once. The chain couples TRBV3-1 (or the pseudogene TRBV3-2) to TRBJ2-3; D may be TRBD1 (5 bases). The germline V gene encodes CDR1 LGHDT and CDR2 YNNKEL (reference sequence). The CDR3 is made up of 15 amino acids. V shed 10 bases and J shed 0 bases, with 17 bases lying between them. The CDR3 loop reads CATQPYPGSTDTQYF. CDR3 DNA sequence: TGTGCCACCCAACCGTATCCAGGGAGCACAGATACGCAGTATTTT.

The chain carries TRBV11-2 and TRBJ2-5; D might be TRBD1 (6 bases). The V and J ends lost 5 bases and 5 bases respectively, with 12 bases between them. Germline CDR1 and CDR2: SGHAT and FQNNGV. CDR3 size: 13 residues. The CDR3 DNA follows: TGTGCCAGCAGCGAGGACAGATTCGAGACCCAGTACTTC. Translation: CASSEDRFETQYF.

The CDR3 loop is CASSDRTGDSPLHF. In DNA form, the CDR3 reads TGTGCCAGCAGTGATAGGACAGGGGATTCACCCCTCCACTTT. The chain recombines TRBV6-1 with TRBJ1-6; 9 nucleotides line up with TRBD1. Germline loops: CDR1 MNHNS, CDR2 SASEGT. The CDR3 is made up of 14 amino acids. After removal of 3 bases from V and 8 bases from J, the junction contained 2 bases not matched to a gene.

The CDR3 reads CATQGHLNTGELFF. In DNA form, the CDR3 reads TGTGCCACCCAGGGACACCTGAACACCGGGGAGCTGTTTTTT. V is TRBV3-1 (or the pseudogene TRBV3-2) and J is TRBJ2-2; perhaps TRBD1 as D (6 bases). Trimming removed 10 bases from V and 1 base from J, with 13 bases in between. This CDR3 is built from 14 residues. CDR1 LGHDT and CDR2 YNNKEL come from the germline V gene (reference sequence).

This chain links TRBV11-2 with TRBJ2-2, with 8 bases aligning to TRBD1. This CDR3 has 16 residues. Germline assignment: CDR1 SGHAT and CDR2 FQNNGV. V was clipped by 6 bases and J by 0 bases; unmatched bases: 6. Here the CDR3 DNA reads TGTGCCAGCAGTCCTACGACAGGGGCGAACACCGGGGAGCTGTTTTTT. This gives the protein CASSPTTGANTGELFF. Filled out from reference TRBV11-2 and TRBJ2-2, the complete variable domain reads EAGVAQSPRYKIIEKRQSVAFWCNPISGHATLYWYQQILGQGPKLLIQFQNNGVVDDSQLPKDRFSAERLKGVDSTLKIQPAKLEDSAVYLCASSPTTGANTGELFFGEGSRLTVL.